This T cell receptor beta chain stems from a study of CD8+ T cells in alopecia areata. Study-wide background: Treated patients received oral tofacitinib, 5 to 10 mg twice daily. Findings of the study overall: Tofacitinib delivered significant drops in scalp clonality and in expanded CD8+ clones among the top 100.

As the sequencing template, cDNA was produced by extracting RNA and reverse transcribing it. Method: immunoSEQ multiplex PCR; TCRdb's copy keeps in-frame clones and lacks some. Of about 210,000 clones listed, under 70% are singletons. Comments on this clone: The antigen is unknown.

Treatment of the sample: oral pan-JAK inhibitor, 5-10 mg twice daily. Researchers picked out CD4+ and CD8+ T cells from PBMCs by sorting. The CDR3 has 14 amino acids. Looked up from germline, CDR1 is SGHVS and CDR2 is FNYEAQ. The V end lost 2 bases, the J end lost 8 bases, and 12 bases lay between the germline ends. The sequences come from CD4+ T cells sorted from blood, collected at week 4, from a patient treated with tofacitinib. V gene TRBV7-6 combines with J gene TRBJ2-2; unclear D gene. The clonotype was recovered from a human donor with alopecia areata. This CDR3 is CASSLRPVGGELFF. CDR3 bases: TGTGCCAGCAGCTTACGCCCAGTCGGGGGGGAGCTGTTTTTT.